The clone carrying this T cell receptor (beta chain) has more than one count but fewer than ten. This sample was included in a study of blood T cell repertoires in COVID-19. Profiling relied on immunoSEQ multiplex PCR, and the TCRdb table lists in-frame clones only, not all of them. This sample has some 150,000 clones, with more than 75% found just once. Across 20 to 25 US areas, participants ranged in age from 18 to 89 years. Trimming removed 6 bases from V and 5 bases from J; junction bases left unmatched: 14. Germline V gene data show CDR1 as SGHTA and CDR2 as FQGNSA. The CDR3 extends over 17 amino acids.

This clonotype originated in a woman aged 25 to 45 with acute COVID-19. The chain employs TRBV7-2 and TRBJ2-3; TRBD2 agrees at 10 bases. The sequencing input was PBMCs or T cells enriched from blood (not recorded which). The CDR3 reads CASSYPHLAGELDTQYF. The CDR3 bases are TGTGCCAGCAGTTACCCACACCTAGCGGGAGAGCTAGATACGCAGTATTTT.